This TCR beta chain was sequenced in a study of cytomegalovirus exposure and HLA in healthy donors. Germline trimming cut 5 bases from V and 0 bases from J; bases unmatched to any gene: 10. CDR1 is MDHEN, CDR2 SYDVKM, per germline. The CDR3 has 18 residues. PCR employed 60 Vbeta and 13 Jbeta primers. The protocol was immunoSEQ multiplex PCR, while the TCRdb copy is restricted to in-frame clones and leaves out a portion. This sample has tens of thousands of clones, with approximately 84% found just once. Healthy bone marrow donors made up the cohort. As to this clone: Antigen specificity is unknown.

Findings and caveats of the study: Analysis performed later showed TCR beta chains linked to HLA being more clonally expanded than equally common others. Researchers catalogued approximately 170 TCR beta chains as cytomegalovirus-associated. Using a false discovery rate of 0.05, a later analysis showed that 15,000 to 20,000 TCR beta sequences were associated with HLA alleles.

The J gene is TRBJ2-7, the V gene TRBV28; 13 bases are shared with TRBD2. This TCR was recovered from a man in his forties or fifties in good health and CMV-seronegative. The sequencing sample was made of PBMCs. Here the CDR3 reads CASSTGLAGVSGSYEQYF. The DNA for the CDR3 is TGTGCCAGCAGTACCGGACTAGCGGGGGTTTCGGGCTCCTACGAGCAGTACTTC.